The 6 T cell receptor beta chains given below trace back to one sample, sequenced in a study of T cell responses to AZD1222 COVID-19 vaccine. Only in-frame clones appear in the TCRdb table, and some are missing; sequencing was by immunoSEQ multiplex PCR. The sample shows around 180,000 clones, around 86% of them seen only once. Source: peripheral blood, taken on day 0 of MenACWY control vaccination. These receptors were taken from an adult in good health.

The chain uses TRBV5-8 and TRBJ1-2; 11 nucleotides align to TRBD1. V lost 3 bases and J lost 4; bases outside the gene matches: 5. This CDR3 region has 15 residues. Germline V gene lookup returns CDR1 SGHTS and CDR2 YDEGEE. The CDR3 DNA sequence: TGTGCCAGCAGCTCAAGGACAGGGGGCAGCTATGGCTACACCTTC. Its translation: CASSSRTGGSYGYTF.

CDR3 bases: TGTGCCAGCAGCCCCATGGAGACTAGCGGGGCGTACGAGCAGTACTTC. Protein sequence: CASSPMETSGAYEQYF. The genes are TRBV7-2 and TRBJ2-7, with 11 bases aligning to TRBD2. Germline CDR1 reads SGHTA; CDR2 reads FQGNSA. The CDR3 is 16 residues long. V gave up 5 bases and J gave up 4 bases; unmatched junction bases: 10.

CDR3 in amino acids: CASRRTWDGGEKLFF. The CDR3 nucleotides are TGCGCCAGCAGACGAACTTGGGATGGCGGAGAAAAACTGTTTTTT. This chain uses TRBV4-1 with TRBJ1-4; D is unclear. This CDR3 is 15 amino acids long. V lost 6 bases and J lost 8, with 19 bases in between. Per germline, CDR1 MGHRA and CDR2 YSYEKL.

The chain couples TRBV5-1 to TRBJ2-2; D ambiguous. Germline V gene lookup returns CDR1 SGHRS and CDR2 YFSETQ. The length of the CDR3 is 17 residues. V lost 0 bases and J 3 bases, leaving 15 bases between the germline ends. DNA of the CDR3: TGCGCCAGCAGCTTGGCCCGTCTTACCCCGGACACCGGGGAGCTGTTTTTT. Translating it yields CASSLARLTPDTGELFF.

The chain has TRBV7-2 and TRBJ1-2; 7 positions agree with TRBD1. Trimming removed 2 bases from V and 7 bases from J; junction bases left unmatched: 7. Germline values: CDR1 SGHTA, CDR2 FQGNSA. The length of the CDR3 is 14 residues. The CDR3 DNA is TGTGCCAGCAGCTTACAGGCAGGGGGTAGTGGCTACACCTTC. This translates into CASSLQAGGSGYTF.

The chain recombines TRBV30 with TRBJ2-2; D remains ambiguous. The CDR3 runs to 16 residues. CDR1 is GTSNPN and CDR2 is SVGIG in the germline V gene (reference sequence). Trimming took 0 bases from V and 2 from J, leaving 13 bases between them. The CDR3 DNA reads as TGTGCCTGGAGTGTAAAATTAGGTCTAAACACCGGGGAGCTGTTTTTT. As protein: CAWSVKLGLNTGELFF.